This entry concerns a single T cell receptor beta chain. Its specificity is not known. This CDR3 region has 14 residues. V shed 5 bases, J shed 4 bases, and the junction held 6 bases outside the gene matches. Germline V gene data show CDR1 as LNHDA and CDR2 as SQIVND (reference sequence). The data are from a study of PD-1 blockade in classical Hodgkin lymphoma. Whole-study findings and limits: By cycle point C4D1, TCR diversity had risen significantly in CD4+ cells (but not CD8+ cells). Lower baseline TCR diversity was reported for newly diagnosed patients than for healthy donors. Newly diagnosed patients had diversity similar to the baseline diversity of complete responders. Why repertoires differed is undefined; disease activity or prior therapy possibly contributed.

Clones were read by immunoSEQ multiplex PCR, and TCRdb kept only the in-frame ones, dropping some. This sample has some 84,000 clones, with about 90% found just once. All trial patients relapsed after autologous stem cell transplantation. This chain links TRBV19 with TRBJ1-2, with TRBD1 matching over 8 bases. This specimen was peripheral blood mononuclear cells (PBMCs), taken before the second cycle of nivolumab. This clonotype was obtained from a human donor with classical Hodgkin lymphoma. The CDR3 region has the DNA TGTGCCAGTAGTCCCGGACAGGGCACCTATGGCTACACCTTC. Translating it yields CASSPGQGTYGYTF.